The source of this T cell receptor beta chain is a study of T-cell reconstitution after alpha-beta-depleted transplantation in children. The TCRbeta library incorporated unique molecular identifiers. TCRdb processed the PCR reads anew with MiXCR; each CDR3 protein has one entry. The table shows roughly 310,000 distinct CDR3 sequences, with about a quarter occurring only once. Points from the study as a whole: Recipient T cells and thymic progenitors that survived were the source of the high TCRbeta diversity seen at day 60 in some patients. Two months or so post-transplant, alpha-beta T cells reportedly derived from several hundred expanded graft clones. After one year, T-cell counts and TCRbeta diversity mostly came from new T cells.

This clonotype was recorded a few times. Its antigen is not identified. The clonotype comes from a male patient between 5 and 17 years old who had a stem cell transplant for acute lymphoblastic leukemia, so the T cells may come from the graft donor. Sequences were derived from PBMCs, mostly from graft donor cells, sampled 180 days after TCRalphabeta/CD19-depleted stem cell transplant.

The CDR3 region has the DNA TGCGCCAGCAGCCAAGATCAGTCTCCTCGGCAGGTAAACAACGAGCAGTACTTC. As protein: CASSQDQSPRQVNNEQYF. The J gene is TRBJ2-7, the V gene TRBV4-1; D is undetermined. CDR1 is MGHRA and CDR2 is YSYEKL in the germline V gene. The CDR3 consists of 18 residues. The V end was cut by 0 bases, the J end by 5 bases, with 23 bases between.